This TCR beta chain derives from a study of PD-L1 blockade in urothelial cancer. Study summary: Blood drawn 3 weeks (second dose) and 6 weeks after treatment start was analyzed.

TCRdb's table, derived via immunoSEQ multiplex PCR, lists solely in-frame clones and lacks some. The sample includes approximately 110,000 clones, around 82% of them seen just once. Germline V gene sequence: CDR1 MDHEN, CDR2 SYDVKM. The CDR3 totals 15 residues. V dropped 6 bases and J dropped 6; count of bases not matched to a gene: 11. The sequenced sample was PBMCs, obtained around atezolizumab (anti-PD-L1) treatment. The chain combines TRBV28 with TRBJ2-1; 7 bases match TRBD1. This TCR was recovered from a man aged 50-59 years with urothelial cancer. The CDR3 sequence is CASSPTRQGLNEQFF. The CDR3 nucleotides are TGTGCCAGCAGCCCCACCCGACAGGGTCTCAATGAGCAGTTCTTC. The whole variable domain, remainder taken from reference TRBV28 and TRBJ2-1, is DVKVTQSSRYLVKRTGEKVFLECVQDMDHENMFWYRQDPGLGLRLIYFSYDVKMKEKGDIPEGYSVSREKKERFSLILESASTNQTSMYLCASSPTRQGLNEQFFGPGTRLTVL.